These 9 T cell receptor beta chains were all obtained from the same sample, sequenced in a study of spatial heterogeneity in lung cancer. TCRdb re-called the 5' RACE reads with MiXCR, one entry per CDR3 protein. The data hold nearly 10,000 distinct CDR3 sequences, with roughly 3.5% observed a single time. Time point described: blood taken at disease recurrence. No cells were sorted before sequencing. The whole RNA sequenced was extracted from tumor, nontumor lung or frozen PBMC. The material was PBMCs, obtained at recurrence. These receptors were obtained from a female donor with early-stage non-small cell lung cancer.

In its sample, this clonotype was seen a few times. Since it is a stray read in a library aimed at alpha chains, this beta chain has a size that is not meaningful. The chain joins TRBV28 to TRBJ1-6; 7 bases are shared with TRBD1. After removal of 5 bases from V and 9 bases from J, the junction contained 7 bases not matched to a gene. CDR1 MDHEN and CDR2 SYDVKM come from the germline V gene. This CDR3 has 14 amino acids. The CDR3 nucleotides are TGTGCCAGCAGTACCGGGACAGACCGTTCACCCCTCCACTTT. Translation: CASSTGTDRSPLHF.

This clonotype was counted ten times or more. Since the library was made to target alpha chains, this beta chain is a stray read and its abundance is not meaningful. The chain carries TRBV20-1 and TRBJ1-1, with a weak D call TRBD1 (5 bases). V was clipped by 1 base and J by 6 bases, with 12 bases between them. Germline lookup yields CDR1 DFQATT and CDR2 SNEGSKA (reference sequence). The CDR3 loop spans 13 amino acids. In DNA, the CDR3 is TGCAGTGCTAGAGGGGGCGCGATTTCTGAAGCTTTCTTT. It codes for CSARGGAISEAFF.

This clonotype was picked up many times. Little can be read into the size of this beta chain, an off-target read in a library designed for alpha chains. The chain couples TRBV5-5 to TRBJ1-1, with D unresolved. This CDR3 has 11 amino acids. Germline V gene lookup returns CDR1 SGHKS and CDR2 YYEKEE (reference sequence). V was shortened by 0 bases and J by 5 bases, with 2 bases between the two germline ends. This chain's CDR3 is CASSLETEAFF. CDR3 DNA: TGTGCCAGCAGCTTGGAAACTGAAGCTTTCTTT.

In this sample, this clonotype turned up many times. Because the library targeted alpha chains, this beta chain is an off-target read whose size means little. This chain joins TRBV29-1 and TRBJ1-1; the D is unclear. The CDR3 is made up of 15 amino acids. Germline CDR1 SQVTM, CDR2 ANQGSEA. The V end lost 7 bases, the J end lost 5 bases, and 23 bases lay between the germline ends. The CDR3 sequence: CSAVTWAGVRTEAFF. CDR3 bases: TGCAGCGCCGTAACGTGGGCCGGAGTGAGGACTGAAGCTTTCTTT.

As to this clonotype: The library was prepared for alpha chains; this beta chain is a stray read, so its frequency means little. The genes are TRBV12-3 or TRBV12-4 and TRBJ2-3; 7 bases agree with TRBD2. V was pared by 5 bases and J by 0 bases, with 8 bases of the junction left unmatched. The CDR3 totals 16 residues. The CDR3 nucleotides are TGTGCCAGCAGTGCGGGAGCGGGGCGTAGCACAGATACGCAGTATTTT. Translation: CASSAGAGRSTDTQYF.

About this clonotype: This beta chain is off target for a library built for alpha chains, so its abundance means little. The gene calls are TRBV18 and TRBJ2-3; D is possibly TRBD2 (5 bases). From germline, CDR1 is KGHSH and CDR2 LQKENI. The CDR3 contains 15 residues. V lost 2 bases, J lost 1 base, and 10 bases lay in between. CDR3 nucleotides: TGTGCCAGCTCACCAATAGCCGGGGGCACAGATACGCAGTATTTT. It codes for CASSPIAGGTDTQYF.

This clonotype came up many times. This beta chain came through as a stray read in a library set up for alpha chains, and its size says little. CDR3 amino acids: CASSAGSGNTEAFF. In nucleotides, the CDR3 is TGCGCCAGCAGTGCCGGCTCGGGTAACACTGAAGCTTTCTTT. J is TRBJ1-1 and V is TRBV10-2, with D uncertain. This CDR3 contains 14 residues. Germline V gene data show CDR1 as WSHSY and CDR2 as SAAADI. Trimming took 4 bases from V and 2 from J, leaving 11 bases between them.

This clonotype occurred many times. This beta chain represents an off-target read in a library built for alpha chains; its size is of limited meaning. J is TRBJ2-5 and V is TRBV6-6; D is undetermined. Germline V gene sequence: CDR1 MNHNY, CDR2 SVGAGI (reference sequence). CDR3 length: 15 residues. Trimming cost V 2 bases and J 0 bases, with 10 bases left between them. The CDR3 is CASSYDPEYQETQYF. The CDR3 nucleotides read TGTGCCAGCAGTTACGACCCAGAGTACCAAGAGACCCAGTACTTC.

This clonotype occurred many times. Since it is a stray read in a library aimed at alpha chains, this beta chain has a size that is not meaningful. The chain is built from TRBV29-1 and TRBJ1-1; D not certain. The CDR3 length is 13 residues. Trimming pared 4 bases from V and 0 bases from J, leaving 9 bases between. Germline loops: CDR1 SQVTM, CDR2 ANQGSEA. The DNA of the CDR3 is TGCAGCGTTGTCCAGAGAATGAACACTGAAGCTTTCTTT. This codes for CSVVQRMNTEAFF.